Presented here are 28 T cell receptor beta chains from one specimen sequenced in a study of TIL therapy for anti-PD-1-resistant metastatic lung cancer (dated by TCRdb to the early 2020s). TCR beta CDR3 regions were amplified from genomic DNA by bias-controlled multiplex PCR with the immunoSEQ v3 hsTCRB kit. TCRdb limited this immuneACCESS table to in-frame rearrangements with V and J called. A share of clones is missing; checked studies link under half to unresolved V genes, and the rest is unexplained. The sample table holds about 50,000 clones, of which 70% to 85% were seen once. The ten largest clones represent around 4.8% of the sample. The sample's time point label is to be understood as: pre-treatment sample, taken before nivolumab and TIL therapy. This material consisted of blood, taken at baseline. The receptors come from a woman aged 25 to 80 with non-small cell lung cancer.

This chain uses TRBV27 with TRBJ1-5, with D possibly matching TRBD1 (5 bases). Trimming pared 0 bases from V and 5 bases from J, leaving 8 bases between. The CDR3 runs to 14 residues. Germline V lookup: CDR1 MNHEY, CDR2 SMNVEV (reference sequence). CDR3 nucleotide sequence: TGTGCCAGCAGTTTATCTTCGGGGGATCAGCCCCAGCATTTT. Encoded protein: CASSLSSGDQPQHF.

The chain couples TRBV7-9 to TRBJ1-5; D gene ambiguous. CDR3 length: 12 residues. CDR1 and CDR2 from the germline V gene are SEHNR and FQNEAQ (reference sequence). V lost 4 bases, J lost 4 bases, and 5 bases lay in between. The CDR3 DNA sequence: TGTGCCAGCAGCTCATTGAATCAGCCCCAGCATTTT. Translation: CASSSLNQPQHF.

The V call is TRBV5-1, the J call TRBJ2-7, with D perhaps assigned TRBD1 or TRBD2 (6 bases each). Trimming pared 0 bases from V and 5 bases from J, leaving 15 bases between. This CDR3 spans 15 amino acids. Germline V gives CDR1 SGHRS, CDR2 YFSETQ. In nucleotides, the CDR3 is TGCGCCAGCAGCTTGGCTGGGGGGCGCATAGACGAGCAGTACTTC. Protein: CASSLAGGRIDEQYF.

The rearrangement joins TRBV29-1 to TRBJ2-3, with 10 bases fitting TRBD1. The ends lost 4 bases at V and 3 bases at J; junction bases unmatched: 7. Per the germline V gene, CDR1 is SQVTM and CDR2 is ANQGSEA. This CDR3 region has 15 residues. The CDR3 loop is CSVAKGGQGTDTQYF. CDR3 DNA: TGCAGCGTTGCAAAGGGGGGACAGGGGACAGATACGCAGTATTTT.

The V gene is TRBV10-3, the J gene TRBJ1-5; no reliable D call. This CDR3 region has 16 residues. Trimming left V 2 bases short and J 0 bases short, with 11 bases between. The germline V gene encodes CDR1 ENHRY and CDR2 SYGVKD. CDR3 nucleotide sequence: TGTGCCATCAGTGAGAAAGGGTCTAATAGCAATCAGCCCCAGCATTTT. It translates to CAISEKGSNSNQPQHF.

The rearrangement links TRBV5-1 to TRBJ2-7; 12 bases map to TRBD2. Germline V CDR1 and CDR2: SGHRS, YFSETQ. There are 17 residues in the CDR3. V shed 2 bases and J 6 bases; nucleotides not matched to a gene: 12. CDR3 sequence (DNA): TGCGCCAGCAGCTTAAGGGGGGTAGGACTAGCGGGAAGCGAGCAGTACTTC. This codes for CASSLRGVGLAGSEQYF.

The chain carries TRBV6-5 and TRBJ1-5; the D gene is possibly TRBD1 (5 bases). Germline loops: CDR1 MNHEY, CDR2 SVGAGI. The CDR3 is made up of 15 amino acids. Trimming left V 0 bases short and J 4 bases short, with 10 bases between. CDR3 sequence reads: CASSYSFSGNQPQHF. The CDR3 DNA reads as TGTGCCAGCAGTTACTCGTTCTCAGGGAATCAGCCCCAGCATTTT.

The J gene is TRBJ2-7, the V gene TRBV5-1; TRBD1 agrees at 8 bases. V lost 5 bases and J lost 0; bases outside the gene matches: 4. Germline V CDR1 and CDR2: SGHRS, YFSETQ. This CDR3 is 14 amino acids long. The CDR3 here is CASSTQGDSYEQYF. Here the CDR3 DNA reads TGCGCCAGCAGTACACAGGGGGACTCCTACGAGCAGTACTTC. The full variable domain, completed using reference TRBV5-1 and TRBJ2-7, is KAGVTQTPRYLIKTRGQQVTLSCSPISGHRSVSWYQQTPGQGLQFLFEYFSETQRNKGNFPGRFSGRQFSNSRSEMNVSTLELGDSALYLCASSTQGDSYEQYFGPGTRLTVT.

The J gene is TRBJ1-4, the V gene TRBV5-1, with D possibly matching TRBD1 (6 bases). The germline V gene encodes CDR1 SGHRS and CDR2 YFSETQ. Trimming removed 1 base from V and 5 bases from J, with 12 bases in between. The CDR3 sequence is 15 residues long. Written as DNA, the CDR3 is TGCGCCAGCAGCTTGAGGGGGGACGGAAATGAAAAACTGTTTTTT. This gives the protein CASSLRGDGNEKLFF.

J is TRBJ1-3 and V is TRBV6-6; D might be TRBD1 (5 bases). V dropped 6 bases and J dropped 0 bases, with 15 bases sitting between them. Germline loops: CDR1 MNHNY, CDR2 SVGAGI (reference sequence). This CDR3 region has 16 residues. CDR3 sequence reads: CASRKGAVRSGNTIYF. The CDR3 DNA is TGTGCCAGCAGGAAAGGGGCAGTTCGCTCTGGAAACACCATATATTTT.

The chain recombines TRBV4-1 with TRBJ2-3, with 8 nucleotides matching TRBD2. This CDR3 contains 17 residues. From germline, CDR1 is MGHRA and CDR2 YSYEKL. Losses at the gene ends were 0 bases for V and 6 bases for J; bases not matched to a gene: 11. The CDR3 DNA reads TGCGCCAGCAGCCAAGATCGGCCGGGAGGGGGTCGGGATACGCAGTATTTT. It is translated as CASSQDRPGGGRDTQYF.

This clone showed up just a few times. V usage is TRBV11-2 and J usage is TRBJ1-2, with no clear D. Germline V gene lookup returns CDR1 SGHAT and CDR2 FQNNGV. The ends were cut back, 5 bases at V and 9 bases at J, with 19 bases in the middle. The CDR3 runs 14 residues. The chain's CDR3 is CASSTDAGSRRYTF. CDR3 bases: TGTGCCAGCAGCACCGATGCGGGATCCAGACGCTACACCTTC.

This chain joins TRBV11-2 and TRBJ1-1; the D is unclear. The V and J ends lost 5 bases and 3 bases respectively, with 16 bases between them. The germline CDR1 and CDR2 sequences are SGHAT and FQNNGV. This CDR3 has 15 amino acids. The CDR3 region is CASSPDGVGYTEAFF. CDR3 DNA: TGTGCCAGCAGCCCTGATGGGGTGGGGTACACTGAAGCTTTCTTT.

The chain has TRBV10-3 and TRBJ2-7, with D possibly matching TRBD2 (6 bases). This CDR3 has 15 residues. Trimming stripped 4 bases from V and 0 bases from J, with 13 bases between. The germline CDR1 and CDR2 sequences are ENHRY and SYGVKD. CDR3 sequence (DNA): TGTGCCATCAGTGCGTCTAGCGAAAGCTCCTACGAGCAGTACTTC. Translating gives CAISASSESSYEQYF.

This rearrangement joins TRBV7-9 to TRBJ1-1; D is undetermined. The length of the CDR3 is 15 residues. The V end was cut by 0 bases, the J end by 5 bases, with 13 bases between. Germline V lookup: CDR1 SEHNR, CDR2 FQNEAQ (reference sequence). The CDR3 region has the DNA TGTGCCAGCAGCTTAGCAGAGCTGGGCAGTACTGAAGCTTTCTTT. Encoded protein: CASSLAELGSTEAFF.

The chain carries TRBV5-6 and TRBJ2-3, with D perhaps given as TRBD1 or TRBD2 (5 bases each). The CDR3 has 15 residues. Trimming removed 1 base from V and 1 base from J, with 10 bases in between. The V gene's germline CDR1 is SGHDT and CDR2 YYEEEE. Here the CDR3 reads CASSLTGPGTDTQYF. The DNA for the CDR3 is TGTGCCAGCAGCTTGACGGGGCCCGGCACAGATACGCAGTATTTT.

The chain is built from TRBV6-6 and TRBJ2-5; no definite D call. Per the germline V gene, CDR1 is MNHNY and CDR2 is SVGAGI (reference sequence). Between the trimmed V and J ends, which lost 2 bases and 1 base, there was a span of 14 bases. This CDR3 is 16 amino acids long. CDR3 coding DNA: TGTGCCAGCAGTTACGGCCCCCTCCCCCCCCAAGAGACCCAGTACTTC. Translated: CASSYGPLPPQETQYF.

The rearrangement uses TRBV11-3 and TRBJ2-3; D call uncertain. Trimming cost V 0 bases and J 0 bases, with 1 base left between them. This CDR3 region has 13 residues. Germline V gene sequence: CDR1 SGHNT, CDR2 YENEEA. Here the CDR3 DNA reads TGTGCCAGCAGCTTAGACAGCACAGATACGCAGTATTTT. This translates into CASSLDSTDTQYF.

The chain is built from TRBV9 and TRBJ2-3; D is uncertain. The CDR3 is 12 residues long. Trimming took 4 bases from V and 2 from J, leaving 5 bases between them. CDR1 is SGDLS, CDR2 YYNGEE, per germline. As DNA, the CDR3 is TGTGCCAGCAGCCTCAACACAGATACGCAGTATTTT. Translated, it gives CASSLNTDTQYF.

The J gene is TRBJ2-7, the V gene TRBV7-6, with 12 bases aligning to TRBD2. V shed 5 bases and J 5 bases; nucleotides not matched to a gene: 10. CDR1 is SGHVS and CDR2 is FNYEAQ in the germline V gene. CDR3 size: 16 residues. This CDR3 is CASSLETSGSSHEQYF. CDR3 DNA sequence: TGTGCCAGCAGCCTGGAGACTAGCGGGAGCTCGCACGAGCAGTACTTC.

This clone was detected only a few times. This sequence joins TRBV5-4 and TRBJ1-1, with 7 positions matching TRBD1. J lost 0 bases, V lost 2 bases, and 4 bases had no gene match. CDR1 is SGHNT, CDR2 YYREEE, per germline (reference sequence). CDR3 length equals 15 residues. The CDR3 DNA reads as TGTGCCAGCAGCTTAGGCGGGACAGTGAACACTGAAGCTTTCTTT. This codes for CASSLGGTVNTEAFF. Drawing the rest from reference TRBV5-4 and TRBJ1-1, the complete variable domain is ETGVTQSPTHLIKTRGQQVTLRCSSQSGHNTVSWYQQALGQGPQFIFQYYREEENGRGNFPPRFSGLQFPNYSSELNVNALELDDSALYLCASSLGGTVNTEAFFGQGTRLTVV.

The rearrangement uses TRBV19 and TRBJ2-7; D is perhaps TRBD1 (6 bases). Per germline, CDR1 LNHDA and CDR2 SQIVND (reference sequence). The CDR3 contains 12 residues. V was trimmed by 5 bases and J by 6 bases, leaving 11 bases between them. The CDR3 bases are TGTGCCAGTAGTTCACAGGGTGGCGAGCAGTACTTC. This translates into CASSSQGGEQYF.

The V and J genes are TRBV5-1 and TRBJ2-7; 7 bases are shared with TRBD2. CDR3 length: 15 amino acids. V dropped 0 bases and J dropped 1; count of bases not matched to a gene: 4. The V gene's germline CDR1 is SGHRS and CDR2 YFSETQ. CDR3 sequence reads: CASSLATSESYEQYF. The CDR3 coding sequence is TGCGCCAGCAGCTTGGCCACTAGCGAATCCTACGAGCAGTACTTC.

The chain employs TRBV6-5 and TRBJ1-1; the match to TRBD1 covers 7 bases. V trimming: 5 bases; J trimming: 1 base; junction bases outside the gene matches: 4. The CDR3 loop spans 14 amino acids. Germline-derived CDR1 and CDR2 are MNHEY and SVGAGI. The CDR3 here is CASSARTGNTEAFF. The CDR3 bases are TGTGCCAGCAGTGCCCGGACAGGGAACACTGAAGCTTTCTTT.

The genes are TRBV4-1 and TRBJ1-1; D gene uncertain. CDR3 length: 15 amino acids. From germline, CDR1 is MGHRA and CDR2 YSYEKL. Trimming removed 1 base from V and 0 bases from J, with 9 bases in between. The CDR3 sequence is CASSQGGGLNTEAFF. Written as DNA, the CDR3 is TGCGCCAGCAGCCAAGGAGGCGGATTGAACACTGAAGCTTTCTTT.

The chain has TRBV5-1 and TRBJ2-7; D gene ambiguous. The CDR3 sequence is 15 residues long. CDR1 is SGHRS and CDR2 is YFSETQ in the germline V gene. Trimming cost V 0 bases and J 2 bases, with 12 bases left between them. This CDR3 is CASSLGRALTYEQYF. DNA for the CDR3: TGCGCCAGCAGCTTGGGTCGGGCCCTTACCTACGAGCAGTACTTC. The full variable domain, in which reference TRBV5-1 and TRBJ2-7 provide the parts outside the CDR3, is KAGVTQTPRYLIKTRGQQVTLSCSPISGHRSVSWYQQTPGQGLQFLFEYFSETQRNKGNFPGRFSGRQFSNSRSEMNVSTLELGDSALYLCASSLGRALTYEQYFGPGTRLTVT.

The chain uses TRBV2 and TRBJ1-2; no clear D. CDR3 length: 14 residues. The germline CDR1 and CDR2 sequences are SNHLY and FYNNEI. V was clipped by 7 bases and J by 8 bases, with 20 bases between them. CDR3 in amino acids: CASNQETLYRGYTF. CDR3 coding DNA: TGTGCCAGCAATCAGGAGACCTTATATAGAGGCTACACCTTC.

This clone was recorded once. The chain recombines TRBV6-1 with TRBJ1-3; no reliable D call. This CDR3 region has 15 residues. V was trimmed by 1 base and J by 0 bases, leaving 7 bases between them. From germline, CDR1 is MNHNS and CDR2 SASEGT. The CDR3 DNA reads TGTGCCAGCAGTGAAGGCGCGGGCTCTGGAAACACCATATATTTT. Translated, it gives CASSEGAGSGNTIYF.